The 21 T cell receptor beta chains presented below share a single source sample, sequenced in a study of OX40 agonist ivuxolimab in advanced cancers. Receptor amplification or capture employed the immunoSEQ multiplex PCR assay. TCRdb mirrors the immuneACCESS table, restricted to in-frame sequences. Some clones are absent from its copies; in checked studies, under half trace to an unresolved V gene, and the reason for the others is unknown. The sample table shows around 72,000 clones, and 80% to 90% are seen once. 15% to 20% of the sample lies in the top ten. Sequenced here: CD4+ or CD8+ T cells sorted from blood, sampled in a trial of the OX40 agonist ivuxolimab. The receptors shown here come from an adult with an advanced solid tumor such as melanoma, head and neck, liver or kidney cancer.

Notes on this clone: The same CDR3 also results from other DNA sequences found in this sample. The chain has TRBV28 and TRBJ1-1; 8 nucleotides line up with TRBD1. The CDR3 is 16 amino acids. Germline values: CDR1 MDHEN, CDR2 SYDVKM. The trim removed 4 bases at V and 4 bases at J, leaving 11 bases unmatched. CDR3 bases: TGTGCCAGCAGTTCCTTAATCGGCAGGGGGCCCACTGAAGCTTTCTTT. Protein sequence: CASSSLIGRGPTEAFF.

The chain joins TRBV6-6 to TRBJ1-4, with a possible D match to TRBD1 (5 bases). There are 15 residues in the CDR3. Germline CDR1 and CDR2: MNHNY and SVGAGI (reference sequence). Trimming cost V 2 bases and J 3 bases, with 10 bases left between them. The CDR3 region has the DNA TGTGCCAGCAGTTACGGGGGAGGCTCTAATGAAAAACTGTTTTTT. It yields the protein CASSYGGGSNEKLFF.

CDR3 loop: CASSRRGYEQYF. The CDR3 region has the DNA TGTGCCAGCAGTCGGAGAGGCTACGAGCAGTACTTC. The rearrangement uses TRBV28 and TRBJ2-7; D uncertain. V was trimmed by 5 bases and J by 3 bases, leaving 8 bases between them. Germline CDR1 MDHEN, CDR2 SYDVKM. The CDR3 loop spans 12 amino acids.

The genes are TRBV19 and TRBJ1-3; D call uncertain. The CDR3 totals 13 residues. Germline V gene sequence: CDR1 LNHDA, CDR2 SQIVND (reference sequence). V lost 8 bases and J 0 bases, leaving 8 bases between the germline ends. The CDR3 loop reads CASQWSSGNTIYF. CDR3 sequence (DNA): TGTGCCAGTCAATGGAGCTCTGGAAACACCATATATTTT.

The genes are TRBV7-2 and TRBJ2-7, with 9 bases lining up with TRBD1. Per the germline V gene, CDR1 is SGHTA and CDR2 is FQGNSA. The ends lost 1 base at V and 4 bases at J; junction bases unmatched: 5. The CDR3 is 15 amino acids. The CDR3 reads CASSLVGTGFYEQYF. DNA for the CDR3: TGTGCCAGCAGCTTAGTTGGGACAGGGTTTTACGAGCAGTACTTC.

The chain has TRBV7-9 and TRBJ2-7; the D is unclear. Germline CDR1 is SEHNR and CDR2 is FQNEAQ (reference sequence). V gave up 5 bases and J gave up 7 bases, with 21 bases separating them. CDR3 length: 15 amino acids. The CDR3 here is CASSLQTGSPLEQYF. Here the CDR3 DNA reads TGTGCCAGCAGCCTCCAGACGGGTAGTCCCTTGGAGCAGTACTTC.

This clone was found once. This chain connects TRBV7-9 to TRBJ2-5; 8 positions agree with TRBD2. Germline V lookup: CDR1 SEHNR, CDR2 FQNEAQ (reference sequence). CDR3 length equals 14 residues. V dropped 5 bases and J dropped 5; count of bases not matched to a gene: 7. The CDR3 DNA sequence: TGTGCCAGCAGCCCGCGTAGCGGGATCGAGACCCAGTACTTC. Its translation is CASSPRSGIETQYF. Supplemented by reference TRBV7-9 and TRBJ2-5, the full variable domain reads DTGVSQNPRHKITKRGQNVTFRCDPISEHNRLYWYRQTLGQGPEFLTYFQNEAQLEKSRLLSDRFSAERPKGSFSTLEIQRTEQGDSAMYLCASSPRSGIETQYFGPGTRLLVL.

This chain uses TRBV21-1 with TRBJ1-1; TRBD1, as called in the table, went unchecked against the DNA. TRBV21-1 is assigned pseudogene status. This CDR3 spans 14 amino acids. Written as DNA, the CDR3 is TGTGCCAGTCCCGACAGGGGGCGGGGCACTGAAGCTTTCTTT. Translating gives CASPDRGRGTEAFF.

The chain employs TRBV6-5 and TRBJ1-1; a possible D gene is TRBD1 (5 bases). Germline V gene data show CDR1 as MNHEY and CDR2 as SVGAGI. The CDR3 is made up of 14 amino acids. The V and J ends lost 2 bases and 3 bases respectively, with 10 bases between them. The CDR3 coding sequence is TGTGCCAGCAGTTACAACCCAGGGTACACTGAAGCTTTCTTT. Amino acid sequence: CASSYNPGYTEAFF.

The chain employs TRBV5-3 and TRBJ2-1; 13 bases fit TRBD2. TRBV5-3 is an ORF, and what it does is uncertain. V lost 4 bases and J lost 6; bases outside the gene matches: 4. The CDR3 is made up of 15 amino acids. CDR3 sequence: CARSRLAGGLNEQFF. CDR3 in DNA: TGTGCCAGAAGCAGACTAGCGGGAGGTCTCAATGAGCAGTTCTTC.

The chain is built from TRBV10-3 and TRBJ2-1, with no clear D. The germline V and J ends were trimmed by 0 bases and 7 bases, with 7 bases remaining between them. CDR1 is ENHRY and CDR2 is SYGVKD in the germline V gene. CDR3 length equals 13 residues. In DNA, the CDR3 is TGTGCCATCAGTGAGTCACGACAAAATGAGCAGTTCTTC. Encoded protein: CAISESRQNEQFF.

This chain links TRBV6-6 with TRBJ1-5; weak D call: TRBD1 (5 bases). Germline CDR1 reads MNHNY; CDR2 reads SVGAGI (reference sequence). V was cut by 4 bases and J by 3 bases, with 10 bases left in between. This CDR3 is built from 14 residues. CDR3 nucleotide sequence: TGTGCCAGCAGTTTTCAAGGGGCCAATCAGCCCCAGCATTTT. Translated, it gives CASSFQGANQPQHF.

The chain has TRBV27 and TRBJ2-2; 10 bases agree with TRBD2. V was clipped by 4 bases and J by 5 bases; unmatched bases: 19. Germline V CDR1 and CDR2: MNHEY, SMNVEV (reference sequence). The CDR3 sequence is 20 residues long. The CDR3: CASSWTLGAILAGITGELFF. In DNA, the CDR3 is TGTGCCAGCAGTTGGACCCTCGGGGCTATACTAGCGGGGATTACCGGGGAGCTGTTTTTT.

CDR3: CASSQFWQGAYEQYF. DNA of the CDR3: TGTGCCAGCAGCCAATTTTGGCAGGGGGCCTACGAGCAGTACTTC. The V gene is TRBV14, the J gene TRBJ2-7, with 7 bases identical to TRBD1. CDR1 and CDR2 (germline): SGHDN, FVKESK. The CDR3 contains 15 residues. V trimming: 2 bases; J trimming: 2 bases; junction bases outside the gene matches: 6.

The CDR3, as DNA: TGTGCCAGCACCACCCGATTTTTGGGACAGAGACAAGAGACCCAGTACTTC. Translation: CASTTRFLGQRQETQYF. J is TRBJ2-5 and V is TRBV28; TRBD1 agrees at 7 bases. The CDR3 spans 17 residues. CDR1 is MDHEN and CDR2 is SYDVKM in the germline V gene. V gave up 7 bases and J gave up 2 bases; unmatched junction bases: 16.

V gene TRBV2 combines with J gene TRBJ2-7; 9 bases match TRBD1. This CDR3 is 14 amino acids long. Trimming at V came to 3 bases and at J to 7 bases, leaving 7 bases not matched to a gene. Germline loops: CDR1 SNHLY, CDR2 FYNNEI. The CDR3 DNA is TGTGCCAGCAGTGAGATACAGGGGGCGGGAGAGCAGTACTTC. It yields the protein CASSEIQGAGEQYF.

V gene TRBV11-3 combines with J gene TRBJ2-1, with 8 bases aligning to TRBD2. With 4 bases clipped from V and 9 bases from J, the junction kept 14 bases outside the gene matches. Germline CDR1 reads SGHNT; CDR2 reads YENEEA. The length of the CDR3 is 16 residues. The CDR3 DNA follows: TGTGCCAGCAGCTCCGGGGGGACTAGTTATACGAGTGAGCAGTTCTTC. This codes for CASSSGGTSYTSEQFF.

The J gene is TRBJ2-7, the V gene TRBV28, with a possible D match to TRBD1 (5 bases). Germline CDR1 and CDR2: MDHEN and SYDVKM. Trimming pared 5 bases from V and 2 bases from J, leaving 19 bases between. The CDR3 runs to 16 residues. The CDR3 region is CASSIPQGNPTYEQYF. The CDR3 DNA is TGTGCCAGCAGTATACCCCAGGGAAACCCCACCTACGAGCAGTACTTC.

This rearrangement joins TRBV21-1 to TRBJ1-2. TRBV21-1 is shown as a pseudogene. The CDR3 consists of 15 residues. CDR3 in amino acids: CASSLHLPYNYGYTF. In nucleotides, the CDR3 is TGTGCCAGCAGCCTGCATCTTCCCTACAACTATGGCTACACCTTC.

The chain employs TRBV28 and TRBJ2-2; D may be TRBD2 (7 bases). CDR1 is MDHEN and CDR2 is SYDVKM in the germline V gene. V gave up 5 bases and J gave up 0 bases, with 13 bases separating them. The CDR3 is made up of 16 amino acids. Written as DNA, the CDR3 is TGTGCCAGCAGTAGGGGGACTATCGCGAACACCGGGGAGCTGTTTTTT. Residues: CASSRGTIANTGELFF.

This clone was observed a single time. CDR3 protein: CASSQWLAGANEQFF. Here the CDR3 DNA reads TGCGCCAGCAGCCAATGGCTAGCGGGAGCCAATGAGCAGTTCTTC. The chain has TRBV4-1 and TRBJ2-1; 10 bases are a match to TRBD2. The V gene end was trimmed by 2 bases and the J gene end by 6 bases; junction bases not matched to a gene: 4. The CDR3 runs to 15 residues. Looked up from germline, CDR1 is MGHRA and CDR2 is YSYEKL.